Listed below are T cell receptor beta chains from one sample, sequenced in a study of human T cells and chemical hapten exposure. MiXCR was run by TCRdb on the RACE reads, yielding one entry per CDR3 protein. The table lists 300,000 to 450,000 distinct CDR3 sequences, over 5% of them singletons, with roughly 8.2% in the top ten. This specimen consisted of whole blood, obtained in connection with sensitization to the hapten diphenylcyclopropenone (DPC). The receptor set was obtained from a woman aged 18-30 years with alopecia areata. Some clones in this sample may be carry-over from other donors' samples. CDR3s include the opening cysteine and the closing phenylalanine or tryptophan. A D gene is named only where the DNA matches it firmly. Some rows have no size entry. The others give once, few or many, or a class for an expanded clone.

clone_size j_call d_call v_call cdr3_aa cdr3_nt
many TRBJ1-3 TRBD1 TRBV29-1 CSVRTGGPGNTIYF TGCAGCGTACGAACAGGGGGCCCTGGAAACACCATATATTTT
. TRBJ2-5 . TRBV4-2 CASSQEGQVETQYF TGTGCCAGCAGCCAAGAGGGCCAGGTAGAGACCCAGTACTTC
many TRBJ2-7 . TRBV6-2/TRBV6-3 CASSYIRPRGYEQYF TGTGCCAGCAGTTACATCCGCCCGCGTGGGTACGAGCAGTACTTC
. TRBJ2-3 . TRBV6-5 CARSVTPMGDTQYF TGTGCCAGATCCGTAACTCCAATGGGGGATACGCAGTATTTT
. TRBJ1-6 . TRBV5-1 CASSTTGPNSPLHF TGCGCCAGCAGCACGACAGGTCCTAATTCACCCCTCCACTTT
few TRBJ2-2 . TRBV6-2/TRBV6-3 CASSRGDDTGELFF TGTGCCAGCAGCCGTGGGGACGACACCGGGGAGCTGTTTTTT
. TRBJ1-1 . TRBV7-6 CASSLGDGGRPEAFF TGTGCCAGCAGCTTAGGCGATGGGGGGCGTCCTGAAGCTTTCTTT
few TRBJ1-5 . TRBV7-8 CASSLAPASPHQPQHF TGTGCCAGCAGCTTAGCGCCGGCCAGCCCTCATCAGCCCCAGCATTTT
many TRBJ2-5 . TRBV29-1 CSVEDTTGQETQYF TGCAGCGTTGAAGATACTACGGGCCAAGAGACCCAGTACTTC
. TRBJ1-1 TRBD1 TRBV6-2/TRBV6-3 CASSPRAEGAAEAFF TGTGCCAGCAGTCCCCGAGCTGAGGGGGCGGCTGAAGCTTTCTTT
many TRBJ1-1 . TRBV29-1 CSVAGLMNTEAFF TGCAGCGTTGCAGGGTTGATGAACACTGAAGCTTTCTTT
. TRBJ2-5 . TRBV6-5 CASRGGYQETQYF TGTGCCAGCAGAGGCGGGTACCAAGAGACCCAGTACTTC
few TRBJ2-7 . TRBV20-1 CSARDFSSSYEQYF TGCAGTGCTCGGGACTTTTCTAGCTCCTACGAGCAGTACTTC
few TRBJ1-5 . TRBV12-3/TRBV12-4 CASSGQSSNQPQHF TGTGCCAGCAGCGGACAGTCTAGCAATCAGCCCCAGCATTTT
few TRBJ1-6 . TRBV7-9 CASSLSGSHSPLHF TGTGCCAGCAGCTTATCAGGGTCCCATTCACCCCTCCACTTT
many TRBJ2-7 TRBD1 TRBV6-1 CASSARDSSYEQYF TGTGCCAGCAGTGCCCGGGACAGCTCCTACGAGCAGTACTTC
many TRBJ1-1 . TRBV5-1 CASSLDRAGRTEAFF TGCGCCAGCAGCTTGGACAGGGCGGGGAGGACTGAAGCTTTCTTT
. TRBJ1-2 TRBD1 TRBV6-6 CASSRRTGGTNYGYTF TGTGCCAGCAGTAGAAGGACAGGGGGAACCAACTATGGCTACACCTTC
many TRBJ1-6 TRBD1 TRBV6-2/TRBV6-3 CASSRGQIYSSPLHF TGTGCCAGCAGCCGGGGACAGATCTATAGTTCACCCCTCCACTTT
. TRBJ1-1 TRBD1 TRBV7-3 CASSPRQGFEAFF TGTGCCAGCAGCCCGCGACAGGGATTTGAAGCTTTCTTT
. TRBJ2-5 . TRBV5-1 CASTDFQETQYF TGCGCCAGTACAGATTTCCAAGAGACCCAGTACTTC
many TRBJ2-3 TRBD1 TRBV11-3 CASSLGDRGDADTQYF TGTGCCAGCAGCTTAGGTGACAGGGGGGACGCAGATACGCAGTATTTT
few TRBJ1-5 . TRBV3-1 CASSQGDSNQPQHF TGTGCCAGCAGCCAAGGGGACAGCAATCAGCCCCAGCATTTT
few TRBJ2-7 . TRBV7-9 CASRGGSYEQYF TGTGCCAGCAGGGGGGGCTCCTACGAGCAGTACTTC
. TRBJ2-4 . TRBV7-8 CASSLESMNIQYF TGTGCCAGCAGCTTAGAATCTATGAACATTCAGTACTTC
many TRBJ1-3 . TRBV6-5 CATRLQPSGNTIYF TGTGCCACCCGTCTTCAACCCTCTGGAAACACCATATATTTT
many TRBJ1-1 . TRBV4-1 CASPEAFF TGCGCGTCCCCTGAAGCTTTCTTT
many TRBJ2-7 . TRBV28 CASSAFRDSNEQYF TGTGCCAGCAGCGCGTTCAGGGACTCCAACGAGCAGTACTTC
. TRBJ2-1 TRBD2 TRBV7-2 CASSPGTSAFEQFF TGTGCCAGCAGCCCCGGGACTAGCGCTTTTGAGCAGTTCTTC
few TRBJ2-6 . TRBV29-1 CSVPERPGANVLTF TGCAGCGTTCCCGAGAGACCTGGGGCCAACGTCCTGACTTTC
many TRBJ2-5 . TRBV4-3 CASSQWRGAGETQYF TGCGCCAGCAGCCAATGGAGGGGGGCCGGTGAGACCCAGTACTTC
many TRBJ1-5 . TRBV7-2 CASSLLDIGNQPQHF TGTGCCAGCAGCTTATTGGATATAGGCAATCAGCCCCAGCATTTT
many TRBJ1-4 . TRBV4-2 CASSQERLEKLFF TGTGCCAGCAGCCAAGAAAGGTTGGAAAAACTGTTTTTT
. TRBJ2-6 TRBD1 TRBV6-5 CASRFQGAGANVLTF TGTGCCAGCAGGTTTCAGGGGGCTGGGGCCAACGTCCTGACTTTC
few TRBJ1-3 . TRBV7-9 CASTPRWGGNTIYF TGTGCCAGCACCCCCCGCTGGGGAGGAAACACCATATATTTT
many TRBJ2-7 TRBD1 TRBV27 CASRRQGDEQYF TGTGCCAGCAGACGACAGGGAGATGAGCAGTACTTC
many TRBJ1-2 . TRBV10-2 CASRSRTANPYGYTF TGCGCCAGCAGGAGCAGAACGGCGAACCCCTATGGCTACACCTTC
few TRBJ2-3 TRBD2 TRBV10-3 CAISQASGGRDTQYF TGTGCCATCAGTCAGGCCAGCGGGGGCCGCGATACGCAGTATTTT
. TRBJ1-4 . TRBV7-8 CASSSAQFFEKLFF TGTGCCAGCAGCTCCGCCCAGTTCTTTGAAAAACTGTTTTTT
few TRBJ2-1 . TRBV12-3/TRBV12-4 CASSPDNSSYNEQFF TGTGCCAGCAGTCCCGACAACAGCTCCTACAATGAGCAGTTCTTC
many TRBJ1-4 . TRBV28 CASTPSTARGEKLFF TGTGCCAGCACCCCCTCTACGGCGAGGGGTGAAAAACTGTTTTTT
. TRBJ2-7 . TRBV6-5 CASSRTLYEQYF TGTGCCAGCAGTCGGACCCTCTACGAGCAGTACTTC